Described below is a single TCR beta chain sequence and its context. Its recognized antigen is unknown. Base quality data are lacking; no much larger clone is found one base away. This sample was included in a study of spatial heterogeneity in lung cancer (dated by TCRdb to the late 2010s). In terms of the full investigation: Beta-chain transcripts were consistently detected in greater numbers than alpha-chain transcripts, which likely reflects a higher abundance of beta-chain transcripts. In the raw uncorrected reads, each unique combination of TCR and UMI appeared more than ten times on average. At surgery, both alpha and beta chains were TCR-sequenced in fewer than 250 tumor regions, some 64 matched nontumor lung samples and a few dozen PBMC samples. The study quantitatively compared TCR alpha and beta repertoires across multiple tumor regions, matched nontumor lung and blood in non-small cell lung cancer. Nonsynonymous mutation counts, determined by whole-exome sequencing of tumor tissue, were related to features of the TCR repertoire.

The sample's time point label is to be understood as: sample taken at primary tumor resection. Donors were 70 or so patients with early-stage, untreated non-small cell lung cancer from the lung TRACERx cohort. TCR sequencing used whole RNA extracted from tumor and nontumor lung tissue, or from cryopreserved PBMC samples, without cell sorting. Only patients for whom sufficient RNA was available from at least two tumor regions were selected for TCR sequencing. A lung pathologist reviewed the tumor and adjacent nontumor lung specimens before the specimens were selected. The receptor library was made with 5' RACE. TCRdb lists the instrument as NextSeq 500. The TCR library protocol attached a unique molecular identifier to each TCR cDNA molecule to allow correction of PCR and sequencing errors. Per the original workflow: TCR identification, UMI-based error correction and CDR3 extraction were all carried out with Decombinator tools. TCRs above a frequency of 2 per 1,000, corresponding to the top 1% of the tumor frequency distribution, were defined as expanded. Rényi diversity was computed with the R vegan package after subsampling each repertoire 100 times to 5,000 TCRs. CDR3 similarity networks were built from amino acid triplet string-kernel similarity, with CDR3s being connected when pairwise similarity was above 0.82. The raw public reads went through TCRdb reprocessing: fastp at Q25, MiXCR clone calling, in-frame beta chains kept. CDR3 protein sequences are deduplicated, and each keeps its most common genes and DNA. These V and J calls originate from TCRdb's pipeline instead of the authors' own analysis. The table for this sample lists approximately 3,000 distinct CDR3 sequences; roughly 2.9% of them were counted only once. In total, the top ten clones hold around 12% of the sample.

The paper's findings and limits, for the study overall: Additional single-cell paired TCR alpha and beta sequencing was considered necessary to confirm, at a functional level, the hypothesis that regional TCRs recognize regional mutations.

Reading the germline V gene (reference sequence) gives CDR1 LGHDT and CDR2 YNNKEL. At the junction V is shortened by 0 bases and J by 7 bases; bases outside the gene matches: 5. Its CDR3 holds 16 amino acids, cysteine through phenylalanine. Only the CDR3 region is kept as DNA, spanning 48 bases read in frame from base 1. The chain uses TRBV3-1 and TRBJ2-5; 13 bases in the junction line up with TRBD2. The sequenced sample was normal lung tissue next to the tumor, obtained at surgery. The clonotype was recovered from a female donor with early-stage non-small cell lung cancer. The nucleotide sequence reads TGTGCCAGCAGCCAAGACGCACTAGCGGGGGGGTGGACCCAGTACTTC. Its protein product is CASSQDALAGGWTQYF.